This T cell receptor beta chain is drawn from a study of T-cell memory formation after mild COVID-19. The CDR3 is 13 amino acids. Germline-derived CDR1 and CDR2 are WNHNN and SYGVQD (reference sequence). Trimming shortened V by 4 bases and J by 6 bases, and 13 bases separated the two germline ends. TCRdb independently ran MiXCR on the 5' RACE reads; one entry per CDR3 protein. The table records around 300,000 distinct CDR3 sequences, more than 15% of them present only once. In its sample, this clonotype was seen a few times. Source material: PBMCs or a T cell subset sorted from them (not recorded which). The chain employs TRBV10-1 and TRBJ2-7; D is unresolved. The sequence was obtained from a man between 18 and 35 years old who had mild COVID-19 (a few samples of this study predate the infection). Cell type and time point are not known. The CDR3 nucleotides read TGCGCCAGCAGTGCCACCCTTCTCCTCGAGCAGTACTTC. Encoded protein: CASSATLLLEQYF.